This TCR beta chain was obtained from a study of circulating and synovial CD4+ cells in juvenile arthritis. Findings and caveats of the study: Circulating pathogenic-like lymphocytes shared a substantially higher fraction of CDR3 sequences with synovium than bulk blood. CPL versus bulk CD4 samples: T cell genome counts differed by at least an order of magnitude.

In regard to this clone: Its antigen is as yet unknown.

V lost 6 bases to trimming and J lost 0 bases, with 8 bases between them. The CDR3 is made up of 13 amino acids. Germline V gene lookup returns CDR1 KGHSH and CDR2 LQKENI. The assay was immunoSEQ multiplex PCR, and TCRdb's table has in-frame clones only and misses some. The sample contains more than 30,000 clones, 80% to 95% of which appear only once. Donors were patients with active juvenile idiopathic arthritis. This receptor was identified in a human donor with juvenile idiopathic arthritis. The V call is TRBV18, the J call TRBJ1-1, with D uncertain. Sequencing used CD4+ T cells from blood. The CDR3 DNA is TGTGCCAGCTCTGGGCAAATGAACACTGAAGCTTTCTTT. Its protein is CASSGQMNTEAFF.